These 29 T cell receptor beta chains came from one sample sequenced in a study of OX40 agonist ivuxolimab in advanced cancers. The data were produced by immunoSEQ multiplex PCR, yet TCRdb's version contains in-frame clones alone and is incomplete. The repertoire holds 25,000 to 40,000 clones, around nine tenths seen once, with about 32% in the top ten. The material was CD4+ or CD8+ T cells sorted from blood, obtained in a trial of the OX40 agonist ivuxolimab. These receptors all stem from an adult with an advanced solid tumor such as melanoma, head and neck, liver or kidney cancer.

V is TRBV28 and J is TRBJ1-1, with TRBD1 as a possible D gene (5 bases). With 7 bases removed from V and 5 bases from J, the gap between germline ends came to 5 bases. Germline loops: CDR1 MDHEN, CDR2 SYDVKM. The CDR3 is 10 amino acids. The CDR3 sequence is CASTGTEAFF. The CDR3 coding sequence is TGTGCCAGCACAGGGACTGAAGCTTTCTTT.

As for this clone: At one end the junction does not follow the germline gene, possibly because of a read error. The rearrangement uses TRBV13 and TRBJ2-3, with 8 bases matching TRBD2. CDR3 length equals 10 residues. CDR1 and CDR2 (germline): PRHDT, FYEKMQ (reference sequence). CDR3 DNA sequence: TGTGCCAGCAGCTACTTCGGGACTAGTTTT. This encodes CASSYFGTSF.

This chain joins TRBV5-1 and TRBJ1-1; weak D call: TRBD1 (6 bases). V lost 0 bases and J lost 0, with 6 bases in between. This CDR3 region has 14 residues. CDR1 SGHRS and CDR2 YFSETQ come from the germline V gene. CDR3 in DNA: TGCGCCAGCAGCTTGGGGGGGCTGAACACTGAAGCTTTCTTT. As protein: CASSLGGLNTEAFF.

This chain connects TRBV7-9 to TRBJ2-3; D not resolved. Trimming took 5 bases from V and 3 from J, leaving 9 bases between them. The CDR3 has 13 residues. Looked up from germline, CDR1 is SEHNR and CDR2 is FQNEAQ (reference sequence). DNA for the CDR3: TGTGCCAGCAGCCAGCCCCTGACAGATACGCAGTATTTT. As protein: CASSQPLTDTQYF.

The chain carries TRBV27 and TRBJ2-3; D gene unclear. Per the germline V gene, CDR1 is MNHEY and CDR2 is SMNVEV (reference sequence). V lost 3 bases and J lost 4, with 11 bases in between. The CDR3 covers 14 residues. The CDR3 loop is CASSLVAGADTQYF. CDR3 in DNA: TGTGCCAGCAGTTTGGTAGCTGGGGCAGATACGCAGTATTTT.

The chain uses TRBV10-3 and TRBJ1-2; D perhaps matches TRBD1 (5 bases). Germline assignment: CDR1 ENHRY and CDR2 SYGVKD. Trimming pared 4 bases from V and 2 bases from J, leaving 8 bases between. This CDR3 has 13 amino acids. The DNA of the CDR3 is TGTGCCATCAGTGGTGACAGCAACTATGGCTACACCTTC. Translated, it gives CAISGDSNYGYTF.

The chain joins TRBV27 to TRBJ2-2; no firm D call. Trimming removed 5 bases at V and 5 bases at J, with 3 bases between. Germline V gene data show CDR1 as MNHEY and CDR2 as SMNVEV (reference sequence). This CDR3 spans 11 amino acids. The DNA of the CDR3 is TGTGCCAGCAGTCGGACCGGGGAGCTGTTTTTT. Translation: CASSRTGELFF.

This chain joins TRBV28 and TRBJ2-7; no reliable D call. Germline V gene data show CDR1 as MDHEN and CDR2 as SYDVKM. The CDR3 has 12 amino acids. V lost 2 bases and J lost 5, with 7 bases in between. The CDR3 here is CASSLGRDEQYF. In DNA, the CDR3 is TGTGCCAGCAGTTTAGGTCGAGACGAGCAGTACTTC.

This clone was seen a few times. V usage is TRBV27 and J usage is TRBJ2-2; TRBD1 matches at 8 bases. The CDR3 loop spans 13 amino acids. After removal of 4 bases from V and 6 bases from J, the junction contained 1 base not matched to a gene. Per the germline V gene, CDR1 is MNHEY and CDR2 is SMNVEV (reference sequence). In nucleotides, the CDR3 is TGTGCCAGCAGTTGGACAGGGTCCGGGGAGCTGTTTTTT. Translating gives CASSWTGSGELFF.

The chain has TRBV5-6 and TRBJ1-1; weak D call: TRBD1 (5 bases). Per the germline V gene, CDR1 is SGHDT and CDR2 is YYEEEE. This CDR3 is built from 13 residues. Trimming removed 1 base at V and 4 bases at J, with 8 bases between. The CDR3 DNA reads as TGTGCCAGCAGCTTGTCGGGGGGCACTGAAGCTTTCTTT. This codes for CASSLSGGTEAFF.

The V call is TRBV11-3, the J call TRBJ2-2; weak D call: TRBD1 (6 bases). Trimming removed 4 bases from V and 1 base from J, with 16 bases in between. This CDR3 is built from 17 residues. Germline V gene sequence: CDR1 SGHNT, CDR2 YENEEA. The CDR3 DNA sequence: TGTGCCAGCAGCTCCCGCAGGGGCTCAGAGAACACCGGGGAGCTGTTTTTT. Protein: CASSSRRGSENTGELFF.

The chain has TRBV5-1 and TRBJ2-2; the D gene could be TRBD1 or TRBD2 (6 bases each). CDR3 length: 14 amino acids. CDR1 SGHRS and CDR2 YFSETQ come from the germline V gene. V gave up 2 bases and J gave up 6 bases, with 11 bases separating them. The CDR3 region has the DNA TGCGCCAGCAGCTTTTCTAGGGGGGCCGGGGAGCTGTTTTTT. It encodes CASSFSRGAGELFF.

Only one count was recorded for this clone. This rearrangement joins TRBV9 to TRBJ2-7; D unclear. CDR3 length: 13 residues. V was pared by 0 bases and J by 3 bases, with 7 bases between. Germline CDR1 reads SGDLS; CDR2 reads YYNGEE. The CDR3 here is CASSVGALYEQYF. The CDR3 DNA reads TGTGCCAGCAGCGTAGGGGCCCTCTACGAGCAGTACTTC.

The chain carries TRBV9 and TRBJ1-2; D may be TRBD1 (6 bases). Germline values: CDR1 SGDLS, CDR2 YYNGEE. The CDR3 sequence is 16 residues long. V was clipped by 3 bases and J by 4 bases, with 19 bases between them. The CDR3 region is CASSAVRGARFYGYTF. The CDR3 nucleotides are TGTGCCAGCAGCGCCGTTCGGGGGGCGAGATTCTATGGCTACACCTTC.

The chain uses TRBV4-1 and TRBJ2-5; D perhaps matches TRBD1 (5 bases). This CDR3 spans 16 amino acids. CDR1 is MGHRA, CDR2 YSYEKL, per germline. V gave up 3 bases and J gave up 5 bases, with 19 bases separating them. The CDR3 here is CASSQDKQTMGETQYF. The CDR3 DNA sequence: TGCGCCAGCAGCCAGGACAAGCAGACGATGGGGGAGACCCAGTACTTC.

The DNA for the CDR3 is TGTGCCAGCAGCTCCCCAGGGGAAGAGACCCAGTACTTC. Its protein product is CASSSPGEETQYF. The chain links TRBV7-6 to TRBJ2-5; a possible D gene is TRBD1 (6 bases). The CDR3 has 13 residues. Germline lookup yields CDR1 SGHVS and CDR2 FNYEAQ. Trimming took 4 bases from V and 3 from J, leaving 9 bases between them.

The V and J genes are TRBV5-1 and TRBJ1-1; D is unclear. With 1 base removed from V and 0 bases from J, the gap between germline ends came to 10 bases. From germline, CDR1 is SGHRS and CDR2 YFSETQ. The CDR3 is 15 residues long. The CDR3 spells CASSLWSSMNTEAFF. The CDR3 DNA reads TGCGCCAGCAGCTTGTGGTCATCAATGAACACTGAAGCTTTCTTT. Using reference TRBV5-1 and TRBJ1-1 for the parts outside the CDR3, the full variable domain is KAGVTQTPRYLIKTRGQQVTLSCSPISGHRSVSWYQQTPGQGLQFLFEYFSETQRNKGNFPGRFSGRQFSNSRSEMNVSTLELGDSALYLCASSLWSSMNTEAFFGQGTRLTVV.

The chain combines TRBV7-8 with TRBJ1-3, with TRBD1 matching 8 bases. Germline values: CDR1 SGHVS, CDR2 FQNEAQ. This CDR3 has 14 residues. Trimming took 5 bases from V and 3 from J; bases not matched to a gene: 3. The CDR3 spells CASSVDRVGNTIYF. In DNA, the CDR3 is TGTGCCAGCAGCGTGGACAGGGTTGGAAACACCATATATTTT.

CDR3 region: CASNDWTYEQYF. CDR3 coding DNA: TGTGCCAGCAACGACTGGACCTACGAGCAGTACTTC. The chain carries TRBV6-5 and TRBJ2-7; D not resolved. The CDR3 is 12 residues long. Per the germline V gene, CDR1 is MNHEY and CDR2 is SVGAGI. Trimming pared 7 bases from V and 2 bases from J, leaving 9 bases between.

This clone was seen only a few times. This sequence joins TRBV11-2 and TRBJ1-1, with no clear D. Germline V lookup: CDR1 SGHAT, CDR2 FQNNGV. Trimming pared 6 bases from V and 3 bases from J, leaving 11 bases between. The CDR3 is 13 residues long. This CDR3 is CASSHVPDTEAFF. The CDR3 DNA is TGTGCCAGCAGTCACGTCCCGGACACTGAAGCTTTCTTT.

The rearrangement links TRBV19 to TRBJ2-1, with no clear D. V was trimmed by 4 bases and J by 3 bases, leaving 7 bases between them. Per germline, CDR1 LNHDA and CDR2 SQIVND (reference sequence). The CDR3 is made up of 13 amino acids. CDR3 protein: CASSTYGYNEQFF. The CDR3 DNA follows: TGTGCCAGTAGTACCTACGGCTACAATGAGCAGTTCTTC.

Only one count was recorded for this clone. V gene TRBV5-1 combines with J gene TRBJ2-5; TRBD1 matches at 7 bases. The J call may be in error: the DNA end matches TRBJ2-7 better. The CDR3 consists of 14 residues. Looked up from germline, CDR1 is SGHRS and CDR2 is YFSETQ. The CDR3 here is CASSLAQGWYEQYF. As DNA, the CDR3 is TGCGCCAGCAGCTTGGCACAGGGGTGGTACGAGCAGTACTTC.

As for this clone: One end of the junction varies from germline; a read error may be responsible. This chain uses TRBV7-9 with TRBJ1-4; tentatively, D is TRBD1 (6 bases). The CDR3 extends over 11 amino acids. The germline gives CDR1 SEHNR, CDR2 FQNEAQ (reference sequence). CDR3 protein: CASSYGTNKNF. In DNA form, the CDR3 reads TGTGCCAGCAGCTACGGGACAAATAAAAATTTT.

This clone was picked up a small number of times. This chain connects TRBV28 to TRBJ2-7; D might be TRBD1 or TRBD2, each matching 5 bases. Trimming left V 3 bases short and J 2 bases short, with 17 bases between. The CDR3 runs to 16 residues. Looked up from germline, CDR1 is MDHEN and CDR2 is SYDVKM. CDR3 sequence: CASSFGETDLTYEQYF. The CDR3 nucleotides read TGTGCCAGCAGTTTCGGGGAGACAGACTTAACCTACGAGCAGTACTTC.

The chain uses TRBV19 and TRBJ2-1; TRBD1 matches at 9 bases. The germline V gene encodes CDR1 LNHDA and CDR2 SQIVND (reference sequence). J gave up 6 bases and V 6 bases, and 6 bases lay outside the gene matches. This CDR3 has 14 residues. The CDR3, as DNA: TGTGCCAGTAGACTACAGGGGGCCCTCAATGAGCAGTTCTTC. Translated, it gives CASRLQGALNEQFF.

This rearrangement joins TRBV15 to TRBJ2-1; TRBD1 matches at 12 bases. Losses at the gene ends were 4 bases for V and 10 bases for J; bases not matched to a gene: 14. The CDR3 extends over 17 amino acids. Germline CDR1 is LNHNV and CDR2 is YYDKDF (reference sequence). The CDR3 here is CATSKPSGTGGEREQFF. DNA for the CDR3: TGTGCCACCAGCAAGCCATCCGGGACAGGGGGCGAACGGGAGCAGTTCTTC.

The chain uses TRBV2 and TRBJ1-2; D gene uncertain. The length of the CDR3 is 15 residues. Germline V gene lookup returns CDR1 SNHLY and CDR2 FYNNEI. Deletions cut 4 bases from V and 4 bases from J, with 16 bases between. The CDR3 DNA reads as TGTGCCAGCAGTGGGACGGGCCACAACCGCTATGGCTACACCTTC. This gives the protein CASSGTGHNRYGYTF.

V and J are TRBV7-9 and TRBJ2-7, with unresolved D. The CDR3 is 13 amino acids. Germline assignment: CDR1 SEHNR and CDR2 FQNEAQ (reference sequence). Trimming pared 5 bases from V and 5 bases from J, leaving 13 bases between. CDR3: CASSLPASDEQYF. The CDR3 DNA reads TGTGCCAGCAGCCTCCCCGCCAGCGACGAGCAGTACTTC.

The chain employs TRBV5-6 and TRBJ2-7; 7 bases align to TRBD1. V lost 3 bases and J lost 3; bases outside the gene matches: 3. CDR1 SGHDT and CDR2 YYEEEE come from the germline V gene. CDR3 size: 13 residues. CDR3 region: CASSSTGSYEQYF. The CDR3, as DNA: TGTGCCAGCAGCTCGACAGGGAGCTACGAGCAGTACTTC.